This is a list of T cell receptor beta chains from one sample in a study of T cell responses to AZD1222 COVID-19 vaccine. Assay used: immunoSEQ multiplex PCR; TCRdb lists only in-frame clones, some missing. The table shows roughly 120,000 clones, with approximately 83% occurring only once. The sequenced sample was peripheral blood, obtained on day 0 of AZD1222 vaccination. Receptor source: an adult in good health. Both conserved end residues are trimmed from each CDR3.

TRBJ2-6,TRBV27,ASSPRGSGANVLT
TRBJ2-1,TRBV18,ASSLQAERSYNEQF
TRBJ2-7,TRBV6-1,ASREKGTSWSYEQY
TRBJ2-3,TRBV4-2,ASSQELAGERDTQY
TRBJ2-7,TRBV6-2/TRBV6-3,ASSYQRWGVSYEQY
TRBJ1-2,TRBV4-3,ASSQEGTGVYGYT
TRBJ2-3,TRBV9,ASSVDRHTQY
TRBJ1-1,TRBV28,ASSLEGSVTEAF
TRBJ2-7,TRBV19,ASSITINYEQY
TRBJ2-3,TRBV5-1,ASSPNGQYSDTQY
TRBJ1-1,TRBV6-5,ASNELRGTEAF
TRBJ1-6,TRBV5-1,ASSLAIQGDNSPLH
TRBJ2-1,TRBV6-5,ARFPRGAGNEQF
TRBJ1-2,TRBV3-1/TRBV3-2,ASNRQDRANYGYT
TRBJ2-1,TRBV13,AGKTRGGVYNEQF
TRBJ1-1,TRBV7-2,ASTAMTGTEAF
TRBJ1-4,TRBV7-6,ASSLGTTNEKLF
TRBJ1-4,TRBV5-5,ASSPQGRDEKLF
TRBJ2-2,TRBV25-1,ASSEYVSAGELF
TRBJ1-5,TRBV27,ASSFGTGGDQPQH
TRBJ1-5,TRBV19,ASSIWRGISNQPQH
TRBJ2-1,TRBV7-2,ASSPQWRGGGEQF
TRBJ2-5,TRBV3-1/TRBV3-2,ASSNTRGTPEY
TRBJ2-5,TRBV18,ASSPSAETQY
TRBJ2-2,TRBV20-1,SHSGAGELF
TRBJ1-4,TRBV7-9,ASSSTWGAESEKLF
TRBJ1-4,TRBV28,ASSRRTGNEKLF
TRBJ1-5,TRBV18,ASSPTGNSNQPQH
TRBJ2-1,TRBV7-9,ASSHPGREQF
TRBJ2-5,TRBV5-4,ASSLMGGAETQY
TRBJ1-2,TRBV6-5,ASSRTGALYGYT
TRBJ2-3,TRBV6-7,ASSSPRQGTDTQY
TRBJ2-1,TRBV6-2/TRBV6-3,ASSPGLPLSYNEQF
TRBJ2-1,TRBV28,ASSLLGGGNNEQF
TRBJ1-1,TRBV7-9,ASSETGVSEAF
TRBJ2-4,TRBV18,ASSPQAMLAKNIQY
TRBJ2-7,TRBV27,ASSQITGPSLYEQY
TRBJ1-6,TRBV6-1,ASSESGPEGGSPLH
TRBJ2-5,TRBV4-2,ASSQDRGMETQY
TRBJ1-5,TRBV9,ASSVSGSNQPQH
TRBJ1-2,TRBV19,ASIQTGSNYGYT
TRBJ2-7,TRBV3-1/TRBV3-2,ASSRMTRGYEQY